Following are 22 T cell receptor beta chains from one sample sequenced in a study of T cells in Graves' hyperthyroidism and ophthalmopathy. The CDR3 regions of TCR beta were amplified from RNA transcripts. First-round RT-PCR targeting the TCR CDR3 was performed with the HTBI primer set. TCRdb independently ran MiXCR on the multiplex PCR reads; one entry per CDR3 protein. The sample yields 600,000 or so distinct CDR3 sequences, 16% seen once. The sample comprised blood. These receptors all come from a young woman with Graves' hyperthyroidism.

The rearrangement uses TRBV19 and TRBJ1-1, with 9 positions matching TRBD1. Germline CDR1 is LNHDA and CDR2 is SQIVND (reference sequence). CDR3 length equals 14 residues. V lost 7 bases to trimming and J lost 5 bases; unmatched junction nucleotides: 8. The CDR3 nucleotides are TGTGCCAGTAACCCCGGGACAGGGCGGACTGAAGCTTTCTTT. This codes for CASNPGTGRTEAFF.

This clonotype has more than one count but fewer than ten. The chain is built from TRBV27 and TRBJ2-5; a possible D gene is TRBD1 (5 bases). Germline lookup yields CDR1 MNHEY and CDR2 SMNVEV (reference sequence). This CDR3 has 13 residues. V lost 6 bases to trimming and J lost 5 bases, with 13 bases between them. The CDR3: CASSYTGQETQYF. The CDR3 DNA sequence: TGTGCCAGCAGCTACACAGGTCAGGAGACCCAGTACTTC.

In its sample, this clonotype was seen many times. The J gene is TRBJ1-1, the V gene TRBV2; 7 positions match TRBD1. V lost 6 bases, J lost 10 bases, and 2 bases stayed unmatched. CDR1 is SNHLY and CDR2 is FYNNEI in the germline V gene. The CDR3 is made up of 10 amino acids. The CDR3 coding sequence is TGTGCCAGCAGGGCAGGGGGAGCTTTCTTT. As protein: CASRAGGAFF.

This clonotype has at least ten counts. The V and J genes are TRBV6-2 or TRBV6-3 and TRBJ1-5; 7 bases agree with TRBD1. CDR1 and CDR2 from the germline V gene are MNHEY and SVGEGT. This CDR3 is 14 amino acids long. Trimming at V came to 10 bases and at J to 0 bases, leaving 6 bases not matched to a gene. In nucleotides, the CDR3 is TGTGCCACCATGGACAGGAATAGCAATCAGCCCCAGCATTTT. Encoded protein: CATMDRNSNQPQHF.

As regards this clonotype: Since a much larger clone is just one base distant, this may be a read error. Likely a read error: the CDR3 ends without its conserved phenylalanine or tryptophan. J is TRBJ2-5 and V is TRBV20-1, with D possibly TRBD1 on 6 matching bases. The ends were cut back, 4 bases at V and 5 bases at J, with 20 bases in the middle. CDR3 length: 15 amino acids. CDR1 is DFQATT and CDR2 is SNEGSKA in the germline V gene (reference sequence). CDR3 amino acids: CSATTYLTGHETQYL. In DNA, the CDR3 is TGCAGTGCTACTACCTACCTAACAGGGCACGAGACCCAGTACCTC.

Ten or more counts support this clonotype. The genes are TRBV28 and TRBJ1-2, with 8 bases lining up with TRBD1. Trimming at V came to 2 bases and at J to 3 bases, leaving 5 bases not matched to a gene. Per the germline V gene, CDR1 is MDHEN and CDR2 is SYDVKM. The CDR3 is made up of 15 amino acids. Here the CDR3 DNA reads TGTGCCAGCAGTTTAGCCCAGGGGGCGGACTATGGCTACACCTTC. Translation: CASSLAQGADYGYTF.

This clonotype was picked up a small number of times. The chain is built from TRBV5-4 and TRBJ2-6; TRBD1 agrees at 11 bases. CDR1 is SGHNT, CDR2 YYREEE, per germline (reference sequence). The CDR3 is 17 amino acids. The trim removed 5 bases at V and 9 bases at J, leaving 13 bases unmatched. CDR3 loop: CASRSGTGGPAVNVLTF. The CDR3 region has the DNA TGTGCCAGCAGATCCGGGACAGGGGGTCCCGCTGTCAACGTCCTGACTTTC.

The CDR3 nucleotides are TGCAGCGTGACAGGGGGACAGTCAGATACGCAGTATTTT. It is translated as CSVTGGQSDTQYF. The chain links TRBV29-1 to TRBJ2-3; 9 bases fit TRBD1. Germline V gives CDR1 SQVTM, CDR2 ANQGSEA. The CDR3 covers 13 residues. V dropped 6 bases and J dropped 4; count of bases not matched to a gene: 5.

This clonotype was seen many times. The CDR3 region is CASSLWGGSEQYF. DNA of the CDR3: TGTGCCAGCAGTTTATGGGGGGGTAGTGAGCAGTACTTC. V and J are TRBV27 and TRBJ2-7, with 7 bases fitting TRBD2. J was trimmed by 7 bases and V by 1 base; bases with no gene match: 4. Germline CDR1 and CDR2: MNHEY and SMNVEV (reference sequence). CDR3 length: 13 residues.

The V call is TRBV5-1, the J call TRBJ2-5; 9 bases are a match to TRBD1. Germline-derived CDR1 and CDR2 are SGHRS and YFSETQ. The CDR3 extends over 19 amino acids. V gave up 5 bases and J gave up 5 bases; unmatched junction bases: 22. This CDR3 is CASRRTGATDLRIWETQYF. The CDR3 DNA is TGCGCCAGCAGACGGACAGGGGCGACCGACCTTCGGATTTGGGAGACCCAGTACTTC.

The chain combines TRBV3-1 with TRBJ2-1, with D hard to call. The CDR3 has 13 amino acids. Germline V gene lookup returns CDR1 LGHDT and CDR2 YNNKEL (reference sequence). V was pared by 1 base and J by 8 bases, with 9 bases between. CDR3 in DNA: TGTGCCAGCAGCCAAGCATATTCCCATGAGCAGTTCTTC. Its translation is CASSQAYSHEQFF.

This clonotype was seen only a few times. The CDR3 reads CASSQERPSRWTVGETQYF. The CDR3, as DNA: TGTGCCAGCAGCCAAGAAAGGCCCTCCCGCTGGACAGTTGGAGAGACCCAGTACTTC. The chain employs TRBV3-1 and TRBJ2-5, with a possible D match to TRBD1 (6 bases). Trimming pared 0 bases from V and 4 bases from J, leaving 24 bases between. CDR1 is LGHDT, CDR2 YNNKEL, per germline (reference sequence). The CDR3 runs 19 residues.

The rearrangement joins TRBV19 to TRBJ1-5, with TRBD1 matching 8 bases. J lost 3 bases, V lost 6 bases, and 4 bases had no gene match. Per the germline V gene, CDR1 is LNHDA and CDR2 is SQIVND (reference sequence). There are 14 residues in the CDR3. CDR3 protein: CASRSTGANQPQHF. The CDR3 DNA sequence: TGTGCCAGTAGATCGACAGGGGCCAATCAGCCCCAGCATTTT.

This clonotype was seen a handful of times. V gene TRBV7-3 combines with J gene TRBJ2-7; weak D call: TRBD2 (5 bases). Trimming cost V 6 bases and J 8 bases, with 23 bases left between them. This CDR3 region has 15 residues. Germline V gives CDR1 SGHTA, CDR2 FQGTGA. Here the CDR3 DNA reads TGTGCCAGCAGATATCCGGGAAGCGCCACCGGACAGCAGTACTTC. It yields the protein CASRYPGSATGQQYF. Variable domain in full (rest from reference TRBV7-3 and TRBJ2-7): GAGVSQTPSNKVTEKGKYVELRCDPISGHTALYWYRQSLGQGPEFLIYFQGTGAADDSGLPNDRFFAVRPEGSVSTLKIQRTERGDSAVYLCASRYPGSATGQQYFGPGTRLTVT.

This clonotype has at least ten counts. The chain is built from TRBV6-1 and TRBJ2-1; TRBD1 might be the D (5 bases). CDR1 and CDR2 (germline): MNHNS, SASEGT. This CDR3 has 19 residues. V lost 1 base to trimming and J lost 5 bases, with 24 bases between them. The CDR3 loop is CASSEGVGYQGKIHNEQFF. CDR3 in DNA: TGTGCCAGCAGTGAAGGAGTCGGTTACCAGGGAAAAATCCACAATGAGCAGTTCTTC.

V gene TRBV7-3 combines with J gene TRBJ2-1, with a possible D match to TRBD2 (5 bases). Germline lookup yields CDR1 SGHTA and CDR2 FQGTGA. The CDR3 consists of 13 residues. With 5 bases removed from V and 9 bases from J, the gap between germline ends came to 14 bases. Here the CDR3 reads CASSRLPGIEQFF. CDR3 coding DNA: TGTGCCAGCAGCCGACTCCCGGGAATTGAGCAGTTCTTC.

The rearrangement joins TRBV19 to TRBJ2-2; no definite D call. This CDR3 region has 13 residues. Germline loops: CDR1 LNHDA, CDR2 SQIVND (reference sequence). V shed 8 bases and J shed 3 bases, with 10 bases lying between them. CDR3 amino acids: CASRNVDTGELFF. CDR3 bases: TGTGCCAGTCGTAATGTGGACACCGGGGAGCTGTTTTTT.

The chain has TRBV19 and TRBJ2-7, with 8 nucleotides matching TRBD1. J lost 3 bases, V lost 3 bases, and 7 bases had no gene match. CDR3 length: 15 amino acids. CDR1 is LNHDA, CDR2 SQIVND, per germline (reference sequence). CDR3 DNA sequence: TGTGCCAGTAGTATGGGGGAGACAGGGGTCTACGAGCAGTACTTC. Translated: CASSMGETGVYEQYF.

This clonotype came up many times. The chain recombines TRBV6-2 or TRBV6-3 with TRBJ2-7, with 8 bases identical to TRBD1. V shed 2 bases and J 3 bases; nucleotides not matched to a gene: 3. CDR1 is MNHEY, CDR2 SVGEGT, per germline. The CDR3 totals 14 residues. This CDR3 is CASSYGGQGYEQYF. The CDR3 nucleotides read TGTGCCAGCAGTTACGGTGGACAGGGCTACGAGCAGTACTTC.

The chain couples TRBV12-3 or TRBV12-4 to TRBJ1-5; D gene unclear. The CDR3 sequence is 15 residues long. The V end was cut by 2 bases, the J end by 1 base, with 9 bases between. The CDR3 loop reads CASSLRGRSNQPQHF. Here the CDR3 DNA reads TGTGCCAGCAGTTTACGAGGAAGGAGCAATCAGCCCCAGCATTTT.

This sequence joins TRBV9 and TRBJ2-2, with 11 positions matching TRBD2. Germline assignment: CDR1 SGDLS and CDR2 YYNGEE. CDR3 length: 19 residues. Losses at the gene ends were 1 base for V and 0 bases for J; bases not matched to a gene: 8. The CDR3 coding sequence is TGTGCCAGCAGCGTAAGGTCGGGTAGCGGGAGGGCGAACACCGGGGAGCTGTTTTTT. Translation: CASSVRSGSGRANTGELFF.

This chain connects TRBV25-1 to TRBJ2-2; D gene unclear. CDR1 and CDR2 (germline): MGHDK, SYGVNS. Trimming took off 0 bases at V and 1 base at J, with 3 bases between the two ends. This CDR3 contains 14 residues. The CDR3 spells CASSEYLNTGELFF. As DNA, the CDR3 is TGTGCCAGCAGTGAATATCTGAACACCGGGGAGCTGTTTTTT.